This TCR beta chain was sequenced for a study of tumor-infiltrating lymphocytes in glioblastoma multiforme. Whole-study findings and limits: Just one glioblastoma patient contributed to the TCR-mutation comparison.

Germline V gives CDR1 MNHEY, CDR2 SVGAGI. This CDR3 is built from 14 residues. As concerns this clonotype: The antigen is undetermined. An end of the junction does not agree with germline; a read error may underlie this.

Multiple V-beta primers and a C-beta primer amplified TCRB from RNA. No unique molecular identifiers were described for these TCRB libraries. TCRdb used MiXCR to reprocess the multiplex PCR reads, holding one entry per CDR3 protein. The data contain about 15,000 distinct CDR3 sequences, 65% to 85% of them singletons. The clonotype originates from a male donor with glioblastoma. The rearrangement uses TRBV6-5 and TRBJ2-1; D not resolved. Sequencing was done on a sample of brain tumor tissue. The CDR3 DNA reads TGTGCCAGCGGTTACGGGCCGGGCCTCGATGAGCAGTTCTTC. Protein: CASGYGPGLDEQFF.